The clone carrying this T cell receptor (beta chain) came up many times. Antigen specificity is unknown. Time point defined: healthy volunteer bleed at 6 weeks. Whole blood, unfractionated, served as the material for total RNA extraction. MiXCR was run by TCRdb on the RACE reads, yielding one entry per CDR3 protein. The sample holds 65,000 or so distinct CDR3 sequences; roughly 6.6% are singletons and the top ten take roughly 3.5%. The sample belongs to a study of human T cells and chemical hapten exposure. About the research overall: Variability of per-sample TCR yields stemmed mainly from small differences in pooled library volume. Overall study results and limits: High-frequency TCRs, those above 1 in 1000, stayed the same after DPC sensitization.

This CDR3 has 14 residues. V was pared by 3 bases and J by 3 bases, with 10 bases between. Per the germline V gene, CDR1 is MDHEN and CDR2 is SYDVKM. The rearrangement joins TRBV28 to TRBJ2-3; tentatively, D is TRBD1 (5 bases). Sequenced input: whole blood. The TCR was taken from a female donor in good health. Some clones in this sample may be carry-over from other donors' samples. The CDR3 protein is CASSLWQGTDTQYF. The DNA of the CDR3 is TGTGCCAGCAGTTTGTGGCAGGGTACAGATACGCAGTATTTT.